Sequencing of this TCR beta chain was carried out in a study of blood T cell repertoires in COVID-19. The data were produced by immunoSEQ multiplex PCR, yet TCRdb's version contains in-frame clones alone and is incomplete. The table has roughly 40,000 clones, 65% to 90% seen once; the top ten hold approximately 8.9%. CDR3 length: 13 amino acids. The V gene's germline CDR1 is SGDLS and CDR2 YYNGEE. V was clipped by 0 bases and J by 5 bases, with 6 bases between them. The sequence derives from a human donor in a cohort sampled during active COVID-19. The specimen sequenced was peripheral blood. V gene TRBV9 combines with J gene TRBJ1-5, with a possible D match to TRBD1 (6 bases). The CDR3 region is CASSVAGDQPQHF. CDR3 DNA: TGTGCCAGCAGCGTAGCAGGGGATCAGCCCCAGCATTTT.